The rows below give T cell receptor beta chains drawn from one sample of a study of shared clonotypes between healthy human individuals. Repertoires were generated with immunoSEQ multiplex PCR, while TCRdb's copy carries only in-frame clones and drops some. The repertoire holds fewer than 1 million clones, with approximately 97% as singletons. Specimen: naive CD8+ T cells sorted from blood. The receptor source for this set is a man younger than 40 in good health. CDR3s include the opening cysteine and the closing phenylalanine or tryptophan. Each record gives: J gene, V gene, CDR3 protein.

>TRBJ2-1|TRBV11-2
CASSGNAGYEQFF
>TRBJ1-2|TRBV5-4
CASSLNLGVYGYTF
>TRBJ2-5|TRBV10-1
CASSETSGAQETQYF
>TRBJ1-5|TRBV27
CASSLQGAGNQPQHF
>TRBJ1-5|TRBV27
CASRGQGTYSNQPQHF
>TRBJ2-1|TRBV9
CASRNSTGDNEQFF
>TRBJ2-1|TRBV11-2
CASSHRTSGYNEQFF
>TRBJ1-4|TRBV4-3
CASSLTGNKGTNEKLFF
>TRBJ2-3|TRBV29-1
CSVSGGTQYF
>TRBJ2-3|TRBV11-2
CASLGWERVFGTDTQYF
>TRBJ2-1|TRBV27
CASSLGGAEQFF
>TRBJ1-3|TRBV2
CASSESSADSLSSGNTIYF
>TRBJ2-5|TRBV27
CASSPIRSMGAQETQYF
>TRBJ1-5|TRBV7-9
CASSLPGNQPQHF
>TRBJ2-1|TRBV11-2
CASSLDSRGGVYNEQFF
>TRBJ2-7|TRBV27
CASSLRPWDRGYEQYF
>TRBJ2-7|TRBV7-2
CASSLRTSGRNLYEQYF
>TRBJ2-7|TRBV28
CASRRLAEAEYF
>TRBJ2-7|TRBV7-9
CASSSSGSGEQYF
>TRBJ1-1|TRBV27
CASSLNGVNTEAFF
>TRBJ1-2|TRBV4-3
CASSQGTGAVGGYTF
>TRBJ2-4|TRBV5-1
CASSPNGGVIQYF
>TRBJ1-1|TRBV28
CASSGDREVKAFF
>TRBJ2-3|TRBV27
CASSLELAATDTQYF
>TRBJ2-5|TRBV29-1
CSVVGRAPVLGQETQYF
>TRBJ2-7|TRBV4-3
CASSQDHGPSRDIDPYEQYF
>TRBJ2-7|TRBV14
CASSHSYEQYF
>TRBJ1-2|TRBV7-9
CASSLGAGGDYGYTF
>TRBJ2-1|TRBV4-3
CASSQEHGYNEQFF
>TRBJ2-3|TRBV29-1
CSVDGYAWDLADTQYF
>TRBJ2-7|TRBV7-9
CASTNWQESYEQYF
>TRBJ2-7|TRBV19
CASSSGQGYEQYF
>TRBJ2-7|TRBV15
CATSRDLSGPYEQYF
>TRBJ2-7|TRBV29-1
CSVDTSGGYEQYF
>TRBJ2-1|TRBV15
CATSRELNEQFF
>TRBJ2-7|TRBV27
CASSLSPGLAYEQYF
>TRBJ2-7|TRBV5-1
CASSLAGTGGRLYEQYF
>TRBJ2-1|TRBV4-1
CASSQTPGTRSYNEQFF
>TRBJ2-2|TRBV6-5
CASRLAGGWTGELFF
>TRBJ2-2|TRBV28
CASSEGERRELFF
>TRBJ2-5|TRBV7-9
CASTAIQETQYF
>TRBJ2-7|TRBV5-1
CASSPALTYEQYF
>TRBJ2-7|TRBV13
CASRPRGSVDEQYF